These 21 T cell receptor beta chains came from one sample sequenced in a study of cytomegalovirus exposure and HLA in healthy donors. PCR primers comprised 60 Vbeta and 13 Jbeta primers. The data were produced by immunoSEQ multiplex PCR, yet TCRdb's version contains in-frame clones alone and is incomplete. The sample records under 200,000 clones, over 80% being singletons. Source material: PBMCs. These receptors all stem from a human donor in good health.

The CDR3 region has the DNA TGTGCCAGCGCCAGGGTCGTGAGCACAGATACGCAGTATTTT. Encoded protein: CASARVVSTDTQYF. This chain joins TRBV9 and TRBJ2-3; a weak D match, TRBD1 (5 bases). CDR1 is SGDLS, CDR2 YYNGEE, per germline. The CDR3 is 14 residues long. V lost 7 bases and J 0 bases, leaving 12 bases between the germline ends. Based on the CDR3 plus reference TRBV9 and TRBJ2-3, the full variable domain is DSGVTQTPKHLITATGQRVTLRCSPRSGDLSVYWYQQSLDQGLQFLIQYYNGEERAKGNILERFSAQQFPDLHSELNLSSLELGDSALYFCASARVVSTDTQYFGPGTRLTVL.

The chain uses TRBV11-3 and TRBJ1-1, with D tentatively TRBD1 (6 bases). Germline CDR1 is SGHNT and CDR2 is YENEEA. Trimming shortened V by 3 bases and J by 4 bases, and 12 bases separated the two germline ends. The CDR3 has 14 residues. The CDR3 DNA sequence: TGTGCCAGCAGCTTTAGGGGAGGGGGCACTGAAGCTTTCTTT. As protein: CASSFRGGGTEAFF.

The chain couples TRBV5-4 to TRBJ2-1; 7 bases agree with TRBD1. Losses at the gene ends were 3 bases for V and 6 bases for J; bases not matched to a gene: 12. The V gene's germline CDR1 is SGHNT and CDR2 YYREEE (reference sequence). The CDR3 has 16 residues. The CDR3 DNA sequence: TGTGCCAGCAGCTCGGTAAGACAGGGTGCGTTCAATGAGCAGTTCTTC. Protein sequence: CASSSVRQGAFNEQFF.

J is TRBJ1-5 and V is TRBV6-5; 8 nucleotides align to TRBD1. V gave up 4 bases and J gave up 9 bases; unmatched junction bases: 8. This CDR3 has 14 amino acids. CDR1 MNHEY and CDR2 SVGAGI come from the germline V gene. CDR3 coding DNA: TGTGCCAGCAGTTCAAGGACAGGGTTGTCGCCCCAGCATTTT. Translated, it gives CASSSRTGLSPQHF.

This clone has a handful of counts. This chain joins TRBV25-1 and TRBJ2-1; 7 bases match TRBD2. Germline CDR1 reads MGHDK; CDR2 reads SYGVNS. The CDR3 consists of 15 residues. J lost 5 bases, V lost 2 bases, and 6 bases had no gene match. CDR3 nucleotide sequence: TGTGCCAGCAGTGAACACGGACTAGGAGACAATGAGCAGTTCTTC. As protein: CASSEHGLGDNEQFF.

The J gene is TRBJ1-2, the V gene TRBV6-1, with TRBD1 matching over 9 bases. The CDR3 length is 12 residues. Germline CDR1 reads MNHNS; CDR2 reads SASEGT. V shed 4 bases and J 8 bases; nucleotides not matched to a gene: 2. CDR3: CASSVTGGGYTF. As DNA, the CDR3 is TGTGCCAGCAGTGTCACAGGGGGCGGCTACACCTTC.

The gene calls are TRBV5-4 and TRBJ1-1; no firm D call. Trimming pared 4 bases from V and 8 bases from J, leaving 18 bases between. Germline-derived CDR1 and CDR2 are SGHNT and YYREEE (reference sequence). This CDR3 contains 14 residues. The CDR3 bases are TGTGCCAGCAGCCCCCTCGGGAGTTGGCGGGAAGCTTTCTTT. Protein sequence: CASSPLGSWREAFF.

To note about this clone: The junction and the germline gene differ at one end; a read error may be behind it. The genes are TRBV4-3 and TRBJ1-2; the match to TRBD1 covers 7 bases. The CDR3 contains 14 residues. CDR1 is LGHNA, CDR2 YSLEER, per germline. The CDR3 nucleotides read TGCGCCAGCAGCCACGAACAGGGGTACTATGGCTACCCCTTC. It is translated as CASSHEQGYYGYPF.

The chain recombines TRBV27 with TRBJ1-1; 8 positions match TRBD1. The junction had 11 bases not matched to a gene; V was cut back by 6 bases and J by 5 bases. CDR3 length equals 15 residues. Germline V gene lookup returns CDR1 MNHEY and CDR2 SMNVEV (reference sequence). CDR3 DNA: TGTGCCAGCAGAAATCAGGGGGCTGGGGTAACTGAAGCTTTCTTT. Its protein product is CASRNQGAGVTEAFF.

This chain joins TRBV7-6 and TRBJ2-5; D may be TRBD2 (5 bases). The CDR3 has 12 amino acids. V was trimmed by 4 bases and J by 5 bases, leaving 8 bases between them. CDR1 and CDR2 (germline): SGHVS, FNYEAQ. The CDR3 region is CASSSAGETQYF. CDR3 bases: TGTGCCAGCAGCTCGGCGGGCGAGACCCAGTACTTC.

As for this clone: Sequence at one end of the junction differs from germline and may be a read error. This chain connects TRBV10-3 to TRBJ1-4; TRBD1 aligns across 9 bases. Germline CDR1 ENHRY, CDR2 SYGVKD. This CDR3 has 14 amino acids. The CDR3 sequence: CAIGDRGENEKLFF. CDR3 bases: TGTGCCATCGGTGACAGGGGGGAAAATGAAAAACTGTTTTTT.

The DNA for the CDR3 is TGTGCCAGCAGCAGCTGGGACAGGGGAGATAATCAGCCCCAGCATTTT. This codes for CASSSWDRGDNQPQHF. This chain connects TRBV7-8 to TRBJ1-5; 10 nucleotides match TRBD1. With V trimmed by 5 bases and J by 4 bases, 8 bases remained unmatched. Germline CDR1 is SGHVS and CDR2 is FQNEAQ. The CDR3 runs 16 residues.

CDR3: CATRPAGGPTDTQYF. CDR3 in DNA: TGTGCCACCCGCCCAGCGGGGGGCCCCACAGATACGCAGTATTTT. This chain connects TRBV6-5 to TRBJ2-3; TRBD2 matches at 9 bases. This CDR3 has 15 residues. V shed 10 bases and J 2 bases; nucleotides not matched to a gene: 10. Germline V gives CDR1 MNHEY, CDR2 SVGAGI.

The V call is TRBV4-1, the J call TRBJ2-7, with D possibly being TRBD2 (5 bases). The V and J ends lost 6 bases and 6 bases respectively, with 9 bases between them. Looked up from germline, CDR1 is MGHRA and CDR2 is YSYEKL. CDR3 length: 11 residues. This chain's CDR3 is CASRRVAEQYF. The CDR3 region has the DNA TGCGCCAGCAGGAGGGTCGCCGAGCAGTACTTC.

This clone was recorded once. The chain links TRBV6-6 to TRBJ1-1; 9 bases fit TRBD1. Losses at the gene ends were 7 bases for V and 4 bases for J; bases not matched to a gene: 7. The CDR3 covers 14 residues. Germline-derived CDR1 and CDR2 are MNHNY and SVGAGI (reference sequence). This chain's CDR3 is CASTWTGEGTEAFF. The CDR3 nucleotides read TGTGCCAGCACCTGGACAGGGGAGGGCACTGAAGCTTTCTTT.

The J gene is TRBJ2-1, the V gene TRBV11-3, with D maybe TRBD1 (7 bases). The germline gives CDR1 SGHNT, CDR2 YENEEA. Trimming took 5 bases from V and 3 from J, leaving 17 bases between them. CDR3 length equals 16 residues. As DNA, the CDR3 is TGTGCCAGCAGCCCCTTTCAGGGGGGAGACTACAATGAGCAGTTCTTC. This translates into CASSPFQGGDYNEQFF.

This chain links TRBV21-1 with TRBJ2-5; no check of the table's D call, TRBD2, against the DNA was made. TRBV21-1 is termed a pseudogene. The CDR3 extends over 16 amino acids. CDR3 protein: CASSKSSRDLAETQYF. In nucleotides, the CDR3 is TGTGCCAGCAGCAAATCATCTCGGGATCTCGCGGAGACCCAGTACTTC.

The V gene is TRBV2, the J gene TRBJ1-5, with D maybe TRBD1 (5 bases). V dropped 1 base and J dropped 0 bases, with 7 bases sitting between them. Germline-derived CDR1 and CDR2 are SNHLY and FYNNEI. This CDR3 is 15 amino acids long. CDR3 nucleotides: TGTGCCAGCAGTGAAGGGCAGGGTAGCAATCAGCCCCAGCATTTT. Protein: CASSEGQGSNQPQHF.

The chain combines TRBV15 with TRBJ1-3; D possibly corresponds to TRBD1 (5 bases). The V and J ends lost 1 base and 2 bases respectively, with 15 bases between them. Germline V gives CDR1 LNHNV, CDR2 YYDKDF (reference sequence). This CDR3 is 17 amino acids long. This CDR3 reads CATSRGPLGDTGNTIYF. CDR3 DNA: TGTGCCACCAGCAGAGGTCCCCTAGGGGATACTGGAAACACCATATATTTT.

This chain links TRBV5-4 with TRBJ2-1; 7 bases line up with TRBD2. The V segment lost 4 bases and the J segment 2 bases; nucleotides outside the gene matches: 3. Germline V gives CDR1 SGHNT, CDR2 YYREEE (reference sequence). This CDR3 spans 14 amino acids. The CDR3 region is CASSRAGTYNEQFF. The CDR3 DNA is TGTGCCAGCAGCCGAGCGGGGACCTACAATGAGCAGTTCTTC.

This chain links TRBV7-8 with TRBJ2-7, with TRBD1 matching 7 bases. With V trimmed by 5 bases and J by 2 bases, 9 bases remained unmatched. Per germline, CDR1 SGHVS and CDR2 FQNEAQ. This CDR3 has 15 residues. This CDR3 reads CASSLRDSSPYEQYF. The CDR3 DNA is TGTGCCAGCAGCCTTCGGGACAGTAGTCCCTACGAGCAGTACTTC.